The 15 T cell receptor beta chains listed next were all sequenced from one sample in a study of blood T cell repertoires in COVID-19. Profiled with immunoSEQ multiplex PCR; TCRdb holds only in-frame clones, not every one. The profile shows just under 350,000 clones, over 70% of them singletons. Material: peripheral blood. Every receptor here comes from a man younger than 45 with active or convalescent COVID-19.

The V and J genes are TRBV29-1 and TRBJ1-2; a possible D gene is TRBD1 (6 bases). There are 11 residues in the CDR3. Trimming took off 5 bases at V and 6 bases at J, with 10 bases between the two ends. CDR1 SQVTM and CDR2 ANQGSEA come from the germline V gene. The CDR3 protein is CSVPPGDGYTF. The CDR3 DNA reads as TGCAGCGTTCCGCCAGGGGATGGCTACACCTTC.

This clone was seen a few times. At the DNA level, this CDR3 is encoded by other sequences in the same sample as well. The chain has TRBV27 and TRBJ2-7, with 10 bases aligning to TRBD2. Per the germline V gene, CDR1 is MNHEY and CDR2 is SMNVEV (reference sequence). The CDR3 consists of 13 residues. The V gene end was trimmed by 3 bases and the J gene end by 6 bases; junction bases not matched to a gene: 2. The CDR3 sequence: CASSLGLASEQYF. The CDR3 bases are TGTGCCAGCAGTTTGGGACTAGCGAGCGAGCAGTACTTC.

This clone was recorded a few times. The chain combines TRBV3-1 (or the pseudogene TRBV3-2) with TRBJ2-1, with 8 bases lining up with TRBD2. Trimming removed 0 bases from V and 8 bases from J; junction bases left unmatched: 9. The CDR3 extends over 16 amino acids. Germline CDR1 is LGHDT and CDR2 is YNNKEL (reference sequence). CDR3 protein: CASSQEGRGGLDEQFF. CDR3 DNA: TGTGCCAGCAGCCAAGAGGGTCGGGGGGGCCTAGATGAGCAGTTCTTC.

The chain combines TRBV6-6 with TRBJ2-3; 9 bases match TRBD1. The V gene's germline CDR1 is MNHNY and CDR2 SVGAGI (reference sequence). The CDR3 sequence is 15 residues long. V lost 6 bases to trimming and J lost 1 base; unmatched junction nucleotides: 5. The CDR3 spells CASSPRDRGTDTQYF. CDR3 nucleotide sequence: TGTGCCAGCAGCCCCCGGGACAGGGGCACAGATACGCAGTATTTT.

CDR3 nucleotide sequence: TGTGCCAGCAGCCAAGAGAACAGAAGTCCCACTGAAGCTTTCTTT. Translation gives CASSQENRSPTEAFF. The chain joins TRBV3-1 (or the pseudogene TRBV3-2) to TRBJ1-1; D unresolved. The CDR3 consists of 15 residues. CDR1 is LGHDT, CDR2 YNNKEL, per germline (reference sequence). Trimming removed 0 bases from V and 4 bases from J, with 12 bases in between.

The chain couples TRBV14 to TRBJ1-5, with a weak D call TRBD1 (6 bases). Looked up from germline, CDR1 is SGHDN and CDR2 is FVKESK. The CDR3 totals 17 residues. V was clipped by 0 bases and J by 6 bases, with 18 bases between them. This CDR3 is CASSQDPNDLGGQPQHF. The CDR3 DNA sequence: TGTGCCAGCAGCCAAGATCCGAATGACTTAGGGGGTCAGCCCCAGCATTTT.

The rearrangement links TRBV19 to TRBJ1-1; D gene uncertain. V lost 8 bases to trimming and J lost 6 bases, with 16 bases between them. This CDR3 contains 13 residues. Germline V gives CDR1 LNHDA, CDR2 SQIVND (reference sequence). The CDR3 spells CASGPSTEAEAFF. In DNA, the CDR3 is TGTGCCAGTGGGCCCTCGACGGAAGCTGAAGCTTTCTTT.

The CDR3 here is CASSPPGGLSGNTIYF. The CDR3 nucleotides read TGTGCCAGCAGCCCCCCAGGGGGGCTCTCTGGAAACACCATATATTTT. This rearrangement joins TRBV3-1 (or the pseudogene TRBV3-2) to TRBJ1-3; 7 nucleotides match TRBD1. In germline, CDR1 is LGHDT, CDR2 YNNKEL (reference sequence). CDR3 size: 16 residues. Unmatched junction bases numbered 6, after V lost 4 bases and J lost 0 bases.

This clone has more than one count but fewer than ten. The V call is TRBV14, the J call TRBJ2-3; a possible D gene is TRBD1 (6 bases). CDR1 is SGHDN, CDR2 FVKESK, per germline. The CDR3 extends over 12 amino acids. V dropped 5 bases and J dropped 9 bases, with 12 bases sitting between them. The CDR3 sequence is CASSKGTRTQYF. CDR3 bases: TGTGCCAGCAGCAAAGGGACACGAACGCAGTATTTT.

The genes are TRBV19 and TRBJ1-1; 7 bases line up with TRBD1. Per the germline V gene, CDR1 is LNHDA and CDR2 is SQIVND (reference sequence). CDR3 length equals 15 residues. With 5 bases clipped from V and 5 bases from J, the junction kept 11 bases outside the gene matches. The CDR3 bases are TGTGCCAGTAGTTTCCCCCTACAGGGGAGAACTGAAGCTTTCTTT. Translation: CASSFPLQGRTEAFF.

J is TRBJ2-2 and V is TRBV5-6, with D possibly being TRBD1 (6 bases). Germline lookup yields CDR1 SGHDT and CDR2 YYEEEE. The CDR3 runs to 15 residues. The ends were cut back, 0 bases at V and 6 bases at J, with 12 bases in the middle. The CDR3 reads CASSLGGTFPGELFF. The CDR3 bases are TGTGCCAGCAGCTTGGGGGGGACATTCCCCGGGGAGCTGTTTTTT.

The CDR3 region is CAISEGQSSYNEQFF. The CDR3 DNA is TGTGCCATCAGTGAGGGGCAGAGCTCCTACAATGAGCAGTTCTTC. The chain uses TRBV10-3 and TRBJ2-1; D is ambiguous. CDR1 and CDR2 from the germline V gene are ENHRY and SYGVKD. The CDR3 covers 15 residues. The V gene lost 2 bases and the J gene lost 0 bases, with 8 bases spanning the gap.

V gene TRBV3-1 (or the pseudogene TRBV3-2) combines with J gene TRBJ2-1; 12 nucleotides match TRBD1. Trimming at V came to 7 bases and at J to 10 bases, leaving 14 bases not matched to a gene. Germline V gene data show CDR1 as LGHDT and CDR2 as YNNKEL (reference sequence). This CDR3 is built from 16 residues. Here the CDR3 DNA reads TGTGCCAGCACCTCGGAAAGGGACAGGGGGCTCAAGGAGCAGTTCTTC. This encodes CASTSERDRGLKEQFF.

This clone was counted a few times. Other DNA sequences within the sample encode an identical CDR3. The CDR3 loop is CASSLGGGYEQYF. CDR3 DNA: TGTGCCAGCAGCTTAGGGGGGGGCTACGAGCAGTACTTC. This sequence joins TRBV11-3 and TRBJ2-7; 7 nucleotides line up with TRBD2. Germline CDR1 and CDR2: SGHNT and YENEEA. CDR3 length: 13 residues. The ends lost 1 base at V and 3 bases at J; junction bases unmatched: 0.

The gene calls are TRBV7-9 and TRBJ2-1; 16 bases match TRBD2. The trim removed 5 bases at V and 6 bases at J, leaving 10 bases unmatched. Germline CDR1 is SEHNR and CDR2 is FQNEAQ (reference sequence). This CDR3 contains 18 residues. DNA of the CDR3: TGTGCCAGCAGCAAAACCGGGACTAGCGGGAGGGCCTCCAATGAGCAGTTCTTC. Amino acid sequence: CASSKTGTSGRASNEQFF.